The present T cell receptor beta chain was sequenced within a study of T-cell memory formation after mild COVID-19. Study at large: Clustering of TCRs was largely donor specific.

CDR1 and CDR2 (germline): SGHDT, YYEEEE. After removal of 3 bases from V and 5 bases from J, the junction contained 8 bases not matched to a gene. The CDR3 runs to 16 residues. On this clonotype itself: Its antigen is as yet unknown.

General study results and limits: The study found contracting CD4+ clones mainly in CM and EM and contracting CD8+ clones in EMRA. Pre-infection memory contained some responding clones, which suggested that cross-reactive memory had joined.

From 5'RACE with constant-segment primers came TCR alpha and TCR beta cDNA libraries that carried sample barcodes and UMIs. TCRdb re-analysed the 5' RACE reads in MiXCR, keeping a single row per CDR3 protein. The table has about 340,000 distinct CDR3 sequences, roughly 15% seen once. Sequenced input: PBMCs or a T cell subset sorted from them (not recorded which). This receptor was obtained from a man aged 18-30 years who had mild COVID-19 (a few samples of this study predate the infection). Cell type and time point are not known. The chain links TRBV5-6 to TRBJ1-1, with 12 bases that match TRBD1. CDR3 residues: CASSSGTGGAGTEAFF. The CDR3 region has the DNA TGTGCCAGCAGCTCCGGGACAGGGGGCGCCGGAACTGAAGCTTTCTTT.